A selection of T cell receptor beta chains follows, all from one sample in a study of blood T cell repertoires in COVID-19. Profiling relied on immunoSEQ multiplex PCR, and the TCRdb table lists in-frame clones only, not all of them. The sample has about 220,000 clones, just over 85% seen once. Material: PBMCs or T cells enriched from blood (not recorded which). The receptors stem from a woman aged 40 to 50 with acute COVID-19. The CDR3 runs from the conserved cysteine through the conserved F or W. A D gene is named only where the DNA matches it firmly. Not all rows give a size; the values are once, few, many and, for expanded clones, a class.

TGTGCCACCCAGATTCGAGGGACTGAAGCTTTCTTT CATQIRGTEAFF TRBJ1-1 TRBV13 - -
TGTGCCAGCAGTTTATCGAGAGGTAAAGGGGTGAACACTGAAGCTTTCTTT CASSLSRGKGVNTEAFF TRBJ1-1 TRBV27 once -
TGTGCCTACGAATCGTCACTAACATCCTATGGCTACACCTTC CAYESSLTSYGYTF TRBJ1-2 TRBV30 - -
TGTGCCAGCAGTTTGCGGGTCCGATCTGAAGCTTTCTTT CASSLRVRSEAFF TRBJ1-1 TRBV12-3/TRBV12-4 - -
TGCGCCAGCAGCATGACAGGGGGCGCGGGTAATGAAAAACTGTTTTTT CASSMTGGAGNEKLFF TRBJ1-4 TRBV5-1 - TRBD1
TGTGCCAGCAGCCCCGGGACGGGGGTCTCGTATGGCTACACCTTC CASSPGTGVSYGYTF TRBJ1-2 TRBV7-2 - -
TGTGCCAGTAGGGTCCGGGACAGCTACTCTGGGGCCAACGTCCTGACTTTC CASRVRDSYSGANVLTF TRBJ2-6 TRBV19 - TRBD1
TGTGCCAGCAGTGACAGGATAGGGGACTCCTATAATTCACCCCTCCACTTT CASSDRIGDSYNSPLHF TRBJ1-6 TRBV2 - -
TGCGCCAGCAGCTTGGATACAGGGACGGCTGGAAACACCATATATTTT CASSLDTGTAGNTIYF TRBJ1-3 TRBV5-1 - -
TGTGCCAGCAGCTTAGGGACAAGTAACACTGAAGCTTTCTTT CASSLGTSNTEAFF TRBJ1-1 TRBV11-1 few -
TGTGCCAGTAGTATGGACCGAGGGGGGGGCAGCCCTTGGGAGACCCAGTACTTC CASSMDRGGGSPWETQYF TRBJ2-5 TRBV19 - -
TGTGCCAGTAGGGGAGGGCCAGGGGGCTACGCTAGCACAGATACGCAGTATTTT CASRGGPGGYASTDTQYF TRBJ2-3 TRBV19 - -
TGTGCCAGCAGCTCCGGGACAGAGAATCAGCCCCAGCATTTT CASSSGTENQPQHF TRBJ1-5 TRBV27 once TRBD1
TGTGCCAGCTCACCAACACCAGGGAACTCCTACAATGAGCAGTTCTTC CASSPTPGNSYNEQFF TRBJ2-1 TRBV18 - -
TGTGCCAGCAGCCTCGGGACTAGCGGATTATACGAGCAGTACTTC CASSLGTSGLYEQYF TRBJ2-7 TRBV7-2 - TRBD2